The rows below give T cell receptor beta chains drawn from one sample of a study of shared clonotypes between healthy human individuals. Clones were read by immunoSEQ multiplex PCR, and TCRdb kept only the in-frame ones, dropping some. The sample yields roughly 2,300,000 clones, approximately 90% seen once. Sequencing input: naive CD4+ T cells from PBMCs. The receptors stem from a young man in good health. Some clones in this sample may be carry-over from other donors' samples. The CDR3 runs from the conserved cysteine through the conserved F or W. A D gene is named only where the DNA matches it firmly. Expanded clones are given a class, and other clones once, few, many or no size at all.

CDR3 DNA: TGTGCCAGCTCCCCCCAGGGGGCGCGAGAAAAACTGTTTTTT
CDR3 protein: CASSPQGAREKLFF
clone size: NA
J gene: TRBJ1-4
D gene: TRBD1
V gene: TRBV18

CDR3 DNA: TGTGCCAGCCAACTGGCGTTCCCCCGTGAGCAGTACTTC
CDR3 protein: CASQLAFPREQYF
clone size: NA
J gene: TRBJ2-7
D gene: NA
V gene: TRBV7-2

CDR3 DNA: TGTGCCAGCAGTTACCAGCGGGAGTTGAATGAGCAGTTCTTC
CDR3 protein: CASSYQRELNEQFF
clone size: NA
J gene: TRBJ2-1
D gene: TRBD2
V gene: TRBV6-6

CDR3 DNA: TGTGCCAGCAGTCGGACAGAATACTACGAGCAGTACTTC
CDR3 protein: CASSRTEYYEQYF
clone size: NA
J gene: TRBJ2-7
D gene: NA
V gene: TRBV2

CDR3 DNA: TGTGCCAGCAGCGGAGCAACAGGGGTTAGGGGTGAAAAACTGTTTTTT
CDR3 protein: CASSGATGVRGEKLFF
clone size: NA
J gene: TRBJ1-4
D gene: TRBD1
V gene: TRBV7-9

CDR3 DNA: TGTGCCAGCAACCCCTCAACGGGTCCCGGCAGAGCCTCTAACTATGGCTACACCTTC
CDR3 protein: CASNPSTGPGRASNYGYTF
clone size: once
J gene: TRBJ1-2
D gene: NA
V gene: TRBV28

CDR3 DNA: TGCGCCAGCAGTGACCCGAAGGGGATTAGCACAGATACGCAGTATTTT
CDR3 protein: CASSDPKGISTDTQYF
clone size: NA
J gene: TRBJ2-3
D gene: NA
V gene: TRBV10-2

CDR3 DNA: TGCAGCGTTGAACGGACCGCTCGCGGCGAGCAGTACTTC
CDR3 protein: CSVERTARGEQYF
clone size: NA
J gene: TRBJ2-7
D gene: NA
V gene: TRBV29-1

CDR3 DNA: TGCGCCAGCAGCTACGGACTACGGAGCACAGATACGCAGTATTTT
CDR3 protein: CASSYGLRSTDTQYF
clone size: NA
J gene: TRBJ2-3
D gene: NA
V gene: TRBV5-1

CDR3 DNA: TGTGCCAGCAGCGTAGCTGGAACTTTGAACACTGAAGCTTTCTTT
CDR3 protein: CASSVAGTLNTEAFF
clone size: NA
J gene: TRBJ1-1
D gene: NA
V gene: TRBV9

CDR3 DNA: TGTGCCAGCAGCCCTCGTGGGACATCCTACGAGCAGTACTTC
CDR3 protein: CASSPRGTSYEQYF
clone size: NA
J gene: TRBJ2-7
D gene: NA
V gene: TRBV7-2

CDR3 DNA: TGTGCCAGCAGCCCTACAGGGGAGGACCAGCCCCAGCATTTT
CDR3 protein: CASSPTGEDQPQHF
clone size: NA
J gene: TRBJ1-5
D gene: TRBD1
V gene: TRBV5-6

CDR3 DNA: TGTGCCAGCAGCTCTGAGATGTGGGGCTCTGGAAACACCATATATTTT
CDR3 protein: CASSSEMWGSGNTIYF
clone size: NA
J gene: TRBJ1-3
D gene: NA
V gene: TRBV7-9

CDR3 DNA: TGTGCCAGCAGACACGGAACTTACAATGAGCAGTTCTTC
CDR3 protein: CASRHGTYNEQFF
clone size: NA
J gene: TRBJ2-1
D gene: NA
V gene: TRBV11-1

CDR3 DNA: TGTGCCAGCAGCTCCGGGACTAGCGGTAATCCAAGCACAGATACGCAGTATTTT
CDR3 protein: CASSSGTSGNPSTDTQYF
clone size: NA
J gene: TRBJ2-3
D gene: TRBD2
V gene: TRBV7-9

CDR3 DNA: TGTGCCAGTAGCCGACAGGGGCCCGGGGAAAAACTGTTTTTT
CDR3 protein: CASSRQGPGEKLFF
clone size: NA
J gene: TRBJ1-4
D gene: TRBD1
V gene: TRBV19

CDR3 DNA: TGTGCCAGCAGTTTTTCTTATGGGACAGGGAATCAGCCCCAGCATTTT
CDR3 protein: CASSFSYGTGNQPQHF
clone size: NA
J gene: TRBJ1-5
D gene: TRBD1
V gene: TRBV28

CDR3 DNA: TGTGCCAGCAGCGGAAATGGGCCAGCCTACTACAATGAGCAGTTCTTC
CDR3 protein: CASSGNGPAYYNEQFF
clone size: NA
J gene: TRBJ2-1
D gene: NA
V gene: TRBV9

CDR3 DNA: TGTGCCAGTAGTATTGGGCTAGACTTATTTAACAATGAGCAGTTCTTC
CDR3 protein: CASSIGLDLFNNEQFF
clone size: NA
J gene: TRBJ2-1
D gene: NA
V gene: TRBV19

CDR3 DNA: TGTGCCAGCTCACCCGCAGGCTTAAACTATGGCTACACCTTC
CDR3 protein: CASSPAGLNYGYTF
clone size: NA
J gene: TRBJ1-2
D gene: NA
V gene: TRBV18

CDR3 DNA: TGTGCCAGTAGTATCGTCGCAGCCTACAACACCATATATTTT
CDR3 protein: CASSIVAAYNTIYF
clone size: NA
J gene: TRBJ1-3
D gene: NA
V gene: TRBV19

CDR3 DNA: TGTGCCAGCAGCGTAGGTAGCGGGAGGTATGAGCAGTTCTTC
CDR3 protein: CASSVGSGRYEQFF
clone size: NA
J gene: TRBJ2-1
D gene: TRBD2
V gene: TRBV9

CDR3 DNA: TGTGCCAGCAGCTTGATTACTAGCGAAGAGACCCAGTACTTC
CDR3 protein: CASSLITSEETQYF
clone size: once
J gene: TRBJ2-5
D gene: TRBD2
V gene: TRBV5-4

CDR3 DNA: TGTGCCAGCAGTGAACCACAGGGAGAAAACACTGAAGCTTTCTTT
CDR3 protein: CASSEPQGENTEAFF
clone size: NA
J gene: TRBJ1-1
D gene: NA
V gene: TRBV2

CDR3 DNA: TGTGCCAGTCGTTCCCCTTCCGGGATAGGCCGGGCCGGGGAGCTGTTTTTT
CDR3 protein: CASRSPSGIGRAGELFF
clone size: once
J gene: TRBJ2-2
D gene: NA
V gene: TRBV7-9

CDR3 DNA: TGCAGCGGGGGGTCCACAGATACGCAGTATTTT
CDR3 protein: CSGGSTDTQYF
clone size: NA
J gene: TRBJ2-3
D gene: NA
V gene: TRBV29-1

CDR3 DNA: TGTGCCAGCAGCGCCGTCCCCCAAGGCGGGGAGACCCAGTACTTC
CDR3 protein: CASSAVPQGGETQYF
clone size: once
J gene: TRBJ2-5
D gene: NA
V gene: TRBV9